This TCR beta chain was documented in a study of Graves' ophthalmopathy and Graves' hyperthyroidism (dated by TCRdb to 2016 to 2018). About the full investigation: A patient counted as having stable hyperthyroidism if there was no progression to ophthalmopathy within 18 months of follow-up. To tell Graves' ophthalmopathy apart from Graves' hyperthyroidism, and to predict which patients would progress to ophthalmopathy, the study relied on TCR beta repertoire signatures. In total, approximately 130 blood samples were TCR-sequenced: 43 ophthalmopathy, some 75 hyperthyroidism and about 17 hyperthyroidism-to-ophthalmopathy patients. To explore V-J signatures that distinguish ophthalmopathy from hyperthyroidism, a discovery set of about a hundred patients was enrolled, made up of over 40 with ophthalmopathy and around 57 with stable hyperthyroidism. The independent validation cohort included 18 to 20 hyperthyroidism patients plus 17 patients who later progressed from hyperthyroidism to ophthalmopathy. T-cell repertoires of thyroid tissue and blood were compared in about 6 hyperthyroidism patients. Following sampling, methimazole starting at 30 mg daily was administered to hyperthyroidism patients, and high-dose intravenous methylprednisolone was administered to ophthalmopathy patients. Broader findings and caveats from the paper: Among expanded thyroid clonotypes with frequency above 0.001, most also showed up in blood, which suggests that blood repertoires may reflect the thyroid immune response. In validation, the model predicted ophthalmopathy progression with about 71% sensitivity and roughly 72% specificity; about a dozen predicted patients were CT-confirmed with GO in a median of approximately 6.2 months. In cross-validation, the 13-signature model distinguished ophthalmopathy from stable hyperthyroidism with roughly 90% sensitivity and nearly 82% specificity, and in the test set the corresponding values were approximately 80% and 68%. No statistical method was used to predetermine the sample size, and group allocation was not hidden from the investigators.

The hyperthyroidism patients were 18 to 65 years old and newly diagnosed, with a disease duration of less than 2 months. Anyone with other autoimmune diseases, uncontrolled infections, pregnancy or lactation was excluded from the study. Clinical symptoms, serum thyroxine, TRAb, thyroid ultrasound and orbital computed tomography were used for diagnosis. Total RNA was extracted using Trizol reagent, and RNA quality was checked on an Agilent 2100 Bioanalyzer. For repertoire sequencing, TCR beta CDR3 regions were amplified from RNA transcripts. A first-round RT-PCR used HTBI primers with the Qiagen OneStep RT-PCR kit, followed by a second-round multiplex PCR, size selection and purification. Libraries were sequenced paired-end with 100 bp reads on an Illumina HiSeq2000. Turning to the authors' computational methods: SOAPnuke was used to process the reads, throwing out any read that had adapters, had uncalled bases, had a mean Phred below 15, or lacked an exact constant-primer or identifier match. COPE v1.2.5 was used to merge high-quality paired reads. Clonotypes were defined as unique nucleotide sequences and were aligned to IMGT TRB V, D and J references using MiTCR v1.1. Analysis was restricted to V-J combinations with a frequency above 0.0001, which covered over 98% of repertoires. For each V-J combination, a TCR clonal expansion and chaos score was defined as F50 clonal expansion divided by the chaos observed in the TCRdist matrix. Features were reduced by Welch's t-statistics and random forest to around 14 V-J combinations, which fed a naive Bayes classifier. Thyroid-blood repertoire similarity was quantified with the Morisita-Horn index. Through fastp at Q25 and MiXCR, TCRdb rebuilt clones from the public reads, retaining in-frame beta chains. Entries are consolidated by CDR3 protein sequence, retaining the most common genes and DNA. These V and J calls rely on TCRdb rather than the paper's analysis. The sample contains around 1,000,000 distinct CDR3 sequences, less than 45% of them found a single time. The ten largest clones take up around 10% of the sample.

This clonotype occurred a few times. Its antigen target is currently unknown. Sequence at one end of the junction differs from germline and may be a read error. This TCR was sampled from an adult man with Graves' hyperthyroidism. The sequencing sample was made of peripheral blood or thyroid tissue (not recorded which).

The base sequence is TGTGCCAGCAGTCGACAGGCCTCTAACACTGAAGCTTTCTTT. This gives the protein CASSRQASNTEAFF. The chain is encoded by TRBV24-1 joined to TRBJ1-1, and TRBD1 may be the D gene, going by 6 matching bases. CDR3 length: 14 amino acids, cysteine to phenylalanine. The only DNA kept is the CDR3, 42 bases in frame from the first base. The germline V gene encodes CDR1 KGHDR and CDR2 SFDVKD.